This T cell receptor beta chain is drawn from a study of shared clonotypes between healthy human individuals. Study in general: Those who served as donors were a couple of women and three men between the ages of 18 and 49.

The deep-level immunoSEQ assay was used. Measured with immunoSEQ multiplex PCR; TCRdb has only the in-frame clones, and not every one. This table holds 100,000 or so clones, about 72% found once. Donation came from healthy HIV-negative adults that had no recent acute infections or vaccinations. Study-level findings and limits: In contrast to clonotypes shared by all four donors, non-shared clonotypes had lower generation probabilities.

The CDR3 has 14 residues. Germline loops: CDR1 SGHAT, CDR2 FQNNGV. V lost 5 bases and J lost 4; bases outside the gene matches: 2. Worth noting for this clone: Its specificity is unknown.

This receptor was obtained from a woman aged 25 to 39 in good health. The rearrangement links TRBV11-2 to TRBJ2-1; 10 nucleotides align to TRBD1. Sequenced sample: memory CD8+ T cells sorted from blood. This sample's subset: CD45RO+ cells pooled with CCR7-negative TemRA cells. This CDR3 is CASSPGQGYNEQFF. The CDR3 nucleotides are TGTGCCAGCAGCCCGGGACAGGGGTACAATGAGCAGTTCTTC.